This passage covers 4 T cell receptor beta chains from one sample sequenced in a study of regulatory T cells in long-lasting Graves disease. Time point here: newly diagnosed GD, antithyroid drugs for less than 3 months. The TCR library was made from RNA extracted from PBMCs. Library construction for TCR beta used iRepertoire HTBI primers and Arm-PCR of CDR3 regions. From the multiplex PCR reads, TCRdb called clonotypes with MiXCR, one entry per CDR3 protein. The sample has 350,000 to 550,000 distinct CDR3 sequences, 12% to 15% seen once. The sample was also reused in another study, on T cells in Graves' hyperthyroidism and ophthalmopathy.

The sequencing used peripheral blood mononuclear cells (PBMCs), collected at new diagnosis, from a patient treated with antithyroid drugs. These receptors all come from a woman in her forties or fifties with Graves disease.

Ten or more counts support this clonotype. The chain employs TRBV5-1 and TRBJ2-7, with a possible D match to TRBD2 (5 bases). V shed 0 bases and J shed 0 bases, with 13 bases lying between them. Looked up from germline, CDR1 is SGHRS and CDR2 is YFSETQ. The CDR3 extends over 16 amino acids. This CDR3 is CASSLAAERPSYEQYF. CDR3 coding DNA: TGCGCCAGCAGCTTGGCGGCTGAGCGGCCCTCCTACGAGCAGTACTTC.

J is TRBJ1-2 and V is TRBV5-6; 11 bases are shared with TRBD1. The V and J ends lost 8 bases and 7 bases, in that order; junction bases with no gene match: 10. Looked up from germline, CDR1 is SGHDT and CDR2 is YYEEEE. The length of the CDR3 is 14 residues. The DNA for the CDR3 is TGTGCCAGACCGAACTGGACAGGGGGCTGTGGCTACACCTTC. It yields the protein CARPNWTGGCGYTF.

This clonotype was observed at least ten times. The CDR3 is CASSSEAGEKLFF. Here the CDR3 DNA reads TGTGCCAGCAGCTCAGAGGCAGGGGAAAAACTGTTTTTT. The gene calls are TRBV7-2 and TRBJ1-4; D perhaps matches TRBD1 (5 bases). This CDR3 comprises 13 residues. The germline V gene encodes CDR1 SGHTA and CDR2 FQGNSA. The germline V and J ends were trimmed by 4 bases and 8 bases, with 11 bases remaining between them.

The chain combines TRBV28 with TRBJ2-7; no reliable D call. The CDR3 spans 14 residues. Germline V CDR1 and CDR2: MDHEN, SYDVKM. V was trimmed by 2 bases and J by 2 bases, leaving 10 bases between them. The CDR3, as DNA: TGTGCCAGCAGTTTAGCCCTATCCGCCTACGAGCAGTACTTC. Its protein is CASSLALSAYEQYF.